The present entry profiles one TCR beta chain with its context. No antigen is known for it. No clone much larger than this one lies a single base away; base qualities are absent. Libraries were made using 5' RACE. The data were produced on an Illumina HiSeq 2500. The second PCR ran for about 7 to 11 cycles and used a J-beta primer mix along with a sample-barcoded 5' primer. A unique molecular identifier was introduced onto each TCR beta cDNA molecule by a template-switch 5' adaptor carrying 12 random nucleotides. At least 2.5 million CDR3-containing paired-end reads were obtained from each sample. All of the RNA was converted into first-strand cDNA using the Mint cDNA synthesis kit, with a TRBC-specific oligonucleotide serving as the primer. Following uracil-DNA glycosylase treatment, a first 18-cycle PCR with universal primers M1SS and BC2_uni_R was performed on all cDNA. The authors' pipeline ran thus. Each sample was normalized by randomly selecting 1 million high-quality reads, each carrying a distinct molecular identifier. Reads sharing molecular identifiers were discarded rather than binned into consensus sequences. MiTCR, with a Q25 quality threshold and the strictest error-elimination algorithm, was used for CDR3 identification, clonotype clustering and error correction. A nonparametric unseen species model with Euler transformation was used to estimate a lower bound on total TCR beta diversity. The public reads were run again by TCRdb, first through fastp at Q25 and then through MiXCR, and only productive beta chains were kept. All rows with the same CDR3 protein become a single entry with the most common DNA and genes. These V and J calls rely on TCRdb rather than the paper's analysis. The sample data list under 1 million distinct CDR3 sequences, and around 42% of these were observed just once. The top ten clones comprise under 20% of the sample.

CDR1 and CDR2 (DFQATT, SNEGSKA) derive from the germline V gene (reference sequence). V drops 3 bases and J drops 3 bases, leaving 12 bases in between. From the cysteine through the phenylalanine, the CDR3 covers 14 amino acids. The DNA shown is the 42-base CDR3, in frame from base 1. Donors were a few dozen systemically healthy Caucasian individuals from Russia aged roughly 6 to 100 years. Each donor gave 8 to 10 milliliters of peripheral blood, collected into EDTA-treated Vacutainer tubes. PBMCs were isolated by Ficoll-Paque density-gradient centrifugation, with at least 7 million obtained per sample. Trizol reagent was used to extract total RNA from the PBMCs, yielding at least 5 micrograms per sample. The percentages of naive CD45RAhigh/CD27high T cells were determined by flow cytometry on a PBMC aliquot from every donor. The sample comes from a study of blood T cells in healthy people across ages (dated by TCRdb to between 2015 and 2016). Concerning the study at large: In model experiments, roughly one uniquely barcoded TCR beta cDNA molecule per two T cells was captured by template switching. Two additional independent replicas of 1 million unique cDNA reads from the same blood draw were analyzed for two donors (one aged 18 to 30 and one aged 80 or older). Using deep sequencing normalized with unique cDNA molecular identifiers, the study measured how TCR beta repertoire diversity changes with age. To avoid experimental bias, donors of different ages were distributed randomly across sequencing lanes. The donors were divided into four age groups: young (average around 16 years), middle-aged (about 41), aged (approximately 62) and long-lived (nearly 85). Overall results and qualifications from the work: As age increased, observed TCR beta diversity per million T cells dropped in a roughly linear way, and a significant reduction was already evident by age 40. The CMV infection status of donors was not known, potentially confounding age-related changes in expanded clonotypes. There was a strong correlation between observed TCR beta diversity and the percentage of naive T cells measured by flow cytometry. Estimates of total diversity based on one million sequenced T cells were considered lower bounds and underestimates. Bulk unsorted PBMC profiling prevented conclusive comparison of naive and antigen-experienced compartments. Compared with the aged group, the long-lived group had more naive CD4+ T cells, fewer expanded clones and increased TCR diversity, suggesting age selection.

The chain is assembled from TRBV20-1 and TRBJ1-5, and TRBD1 may be the D gene, going by 5 matching bases. What was sequenced was blood. This clonotype was sampled from a man aged 55 to 70 in good health. The nucleotide sequence is TGCAGTGCTAGTGCTGGACAAATCAATCAGCCCCAGCATTTT. Its translation reads: CSASAGQINQPQHF.